This T cell receptor (beta chain) was found in a study of shared clonotypes between healthy human individuals. Study observations and caveats: Shared clonotypes: about 5.3% naive CD4, around 3.7% naive CD8, less than 2.5% memory CD4, 0.4% memory CD8.

Using immunoSEQ multiplex PCR, the repertoire was profiled, and TCRdb retains in-frame clones only, with some absent. This table has 1,400,000 or so clones, 98% appearing once. Notes on this clone: Antigen specificity is unknown.

Germline loops: CDR1 SGHTA, CDR2 FQGNSA. Trimming took 0 bases from V and 7 from J; bases not matched to a gene: 3. The CDR3 extends over 17 amino acids. The source of this sequence is a man aged 30 to 45 in good health. The sample consisted of naive CD4+ T cells sorted from blood. Subset described: CD45RA+ positively selected. V is TRBV7-2 and J is TRBJ2-2, with 15 bases matching TRBD2. The CDR3 nucleotides are TGTGCCAGCAGCTTAGCGGGACTAGCGGGAGGTGTCGGGGAGCTGTTTTTT. Its protein is CASSLAGLAGGVGELFF.